One sample yielded the 20 T cell receptor beta chains listed below, sequenced in a study of response to subunit inactivated influenza vaccine. TCRdb reprocessed the RT-PCR reads via MiXCR and lists one record per CDR3 protein. The table records 500,000 to 600,000 distinct CDR3 sequences, approximately 15% of them present only once. The sample here was CD4+ T cells sorted from PBMCs, taken less than 30 months after vaccination. The receptors were gathered from a man between 45 and 75 years old who received an inactivated influenza vaccine.

Ten or more counts support this clonotype. The chain employs TRBV5-1 and TRBJ1-1; D is unresolved. Germline V gene sequence: CDR1 SGHRS, CDR2 YFSETQ. V lost 4 bases and J lost 3, with 10 bases in between. This CDR3 is built from 13 residues. DNA for the CDR3: TGCGCCAGCAGCCTGTACAGATACACTGAAGCTTTCTTT. This sequence encodes CASSLYRYTEAFF.

This sequence joins TRBV5-1 and TRBJ1-1; TRBD1 might be the D (5 bases). The CDR3 spans 15 residues. Germline CDR1 is SGHRS and CDR2 is YFSETQ. The V end was cut by 0 bases, the J end by 1 base, with 10 bases between. In nucleotides, the CDR3 is TGCGCCAGCAGCTTGGAGGGACGGGAGAACACTGAAGCTTTCTTT. This sequence encodes CASSLEGRENTEAFF.

This clonotype was seen a handful of times. This chain links TRBV3-1 with TRBJ2-3; D assignment may be TRBD1 or TRBD2 (6 bases each). V lost 0 bases and J lost 5, with 24 bases in between. The length of the CDR3 is 19 residues. The V gene's germline CDR1 is LGHDT and CDR2 YNNKEL (reference sequence). The CDR3 region has the DNA TGTGCCAGCAGCCAAGATTCCAGATCGGGGGCGCCTGCAGTAGATACGCAGTATTTT. Amino acids: CASSQDSRSGAPAVDTQYF.

This clonotype was found many times. This rearrangement joins TRBV4-1 to TRBJ1-1; D gene unclear. CDR3 length: 12 amino acids. Germline loops: CDR1 MGHRA, CDR2 YSYEKL. The V end was cut by 4 bases, the J end by 2 bases, with 5 bases between. The CDR3 here is CASSRENTEAFF. The CDR3 DNA follows: TGCGCCAGCAGCCGAGAAAACACTGAAGCTTTCTTT.

This sequence joins TRBV12-3 or TRBV12-4 and TRBJ2-3, with 7 bases identical to TRBD2. This CDR3 region has 13 residues. Losses at the gene ends were 3 bases for V and 8 bases for J; bases not matched to a gene: 5. In DNA, the CDR3 is TGTGCCAGCAGTTTTCCCGGGGAGGGTACGCAGTATTTT. This sequence encodes CASSFPGEGTQYF.

The rearrangement links TRBV29-1 to TRBJ2-5; 7 positions agree with TRBD2. J was trimmed by 5 bases and V by 4 bases; bases with no gene match: 13. This CDR3 is built from 15 residues. CDR1 and CDR2 from the germline V gene are SQVTM and ANQGSEA. This CDR3 is CSVVLYGGVAETQYF. For the CDR3, the DNA is TGCAGCGTTGTGTTATATGGGGGGGTGGCGGAGACCCAGTACTTC.

The rearrangement uses TRBV5-1 and TRBJ1-6; the D is unclear. The CDR3 totals 12 residues. Germline CDR1 SGHRS, CDR2 YFSETQ. Trimming removed 10 bases from V and 5 bases from J, with 10 bases in between. CDR3 bases: TGCGCCTCGGGGAATGATAATTCACCCCTCCACTTT. It translates to CASGNDNSPLHF.

Only a few counts were recorded for this clonotype. The chain recombines TRBV29-1 with TRBJ1-1; no clear D. Trimming took 7 bases from V and 5 from J, leaving 17 bases between them. CDR1 and CDR2 from the germline V gene are SQVTM and ANQGSEA. The CDR3 is 13 residues long. The CDR3 spells CSGERGFDTEAFF. Here the CDR3 DNA reads TGCAGCGGCGAACGGGGATTCGATACTGAAGCTTTCTTT.

The chain joins TRBV6-1 to TRBJ1-3; D unresolved. V dropped 6 bases and J dropped 1 base, with 13 bases sitting between them. Germline V gene data show CDR1 as MNHNS and CDR2 as SASEGT. The CDR3 has 15 amino acids. The DNA for the CDR3 is TGTGCCAGCAGGGCCGGCGGGGTATCTGGAAACACCATATATTTT. This gives the protein CASRAGGVSGNTIYF.

The chain is built from TRBV27 and TRBJ2-5, with D possibly being TRBD1 or TRBD2 (6 bases each). Trimming shortened V by 8 bases and J by 7 bases, and 23 bases separated the two germline ends. The CDR3 totals 15 residues. The germline V gene has CDR1 MNHEY and CDR2 SMNVEV (reference sequence). CDR3 coding DNA: TGTGCCAGCTCGTCCTCGGGGGCGGCCAGTTGGACCCAGTACTTC. It is translated as CASSSSGAASWTQYF.

This clonotype was seen a few times. The chain has TRBV7-2 and TRBJ2-2, with D maybe TRBD1 (5 bases). V was cut by 0 bases and J by 0 bases, with 14 bases left in between. Per the germline V gene, CDR1 is SGHTA and CDR2 is FQGNSA. This CDR3 region has 18 residues. CDR3 loop: CASSLALLGPTNTGELFF. The CDR3 DNA reads as TGTGCCAGCAGCTTAGCCCTGTTGGGGCCGACGAACACCGGGGAGCTGTTTTTT.

This clonotype was seen more than once but under ten times. This chain joins TRBV5-1 and TRBJ2-3, with 9 bases identical to TRBD2. This CDR3 is 15 amino acids long. The germline V gene has CDR1 SGHRS and CDR2 YFSETQ. Trimming at V came to 0 bases and at J to 5 bases, leaving 4 bases not matched to a gene. CDR3 nucleotide sequence: TGCGCCAGCAGCTTGGCAGCGGGAGGAATAGATACGCAGTATTTT. This codes for CASSLAAGGIDTQYF.

This chain links TRBV7-2 with TRBJ1-2; D call uncertain. The CDR3 totals 13 residues. The germline CDR1 and CDR2 sequences are SGHTA and FQGNSA. Trimming left V 1 base short and J 8 bases short, with 11 bases between. The DNA for the CDR3 is TGTGCCAGCAGCTTAGGGGAAGTACAGGGCTACACCTTC. Its protein product is CASSLGEVQGYTF.

This sequence joins TRBV3-1 and TRBJ1-3, with D possibly being TRBD1 (5 bases). The germline CDR1 and CDR2 sequences are LGHDT and YNNKEL (reference sequence). This CDR3 comprises 15 residues. Trimming took off 3 bases at V and 0 bases at J, with 9 bases between the two ends. For the CDR3, the DNA is TGTGCCAGCAGCCACGGGGCCTTCTCTGGAAACACCATATATTTT. Amino acid sequence: CASSHGAFSGNTIYF.

This clonotype appeared a few times. This chain connects TRBV6-5 to TRBJ2-3; perhaps TRBD2 as D (5 bases). V lost 0 bases, J lost 6 bases, and 16 bases lay in between. The CDR3 consists of 16 residues. Germline V gene data show CDR1 as MNHEY and CDR2 as SVGAGI. CDR3 sequence: CASSYSFVSEVDTQYF. The CDR3 bases are TGTGCCAGCAGTTACTCTTTTGTTTCGGAGGTGGATACGCAGTATTTT.

V usage is TRBV12-3 or TRBV12-4 and J usage is TRBJ2-7, with D possibly TRBD2 on 6 matching bases. Trimming left V 6 bases short and J 2 bases short, with 14 bases between. CDR3 length: 14 residues. In DNA, the CDR3 is TGTGCCAGCAGCATTAGCGGCACCGCCTACGAGCAGTACTTC. Encoded protein: CASSISGTAYEQYF.

The chain couples TRBV29-1 to TRBJ2-3; 7 bases fit TRBD1. The CDR3 length is 15 residues. Germline assignment: CDR1 SQVTM and CDR2 ANQGSEA. The V and J ends lost 5 bases and 4 bases, in that order; junction bases with no gene match: 12. The CDR3 spells CSVRPPTGTPDTQYF. For the CDR3, the DNA is TGCAGCGTTAGACCTCCGACAGGGACCCCAGATACGCAGTATTTT.

The chain links TRBV10-3 to TRBJ2-3; D may be TRBD1 (6 bases). CDR3 length: 15 amino acids. Trimming removed 10 bases at V and 2 bases at J, with 19 bases between. The germline V gene has CDR1 ENHRY and CDR2 SYGVKD. CDR3 region: CATRTWTAYTDTQYF. The DNA of the CDR3 is TGTGCCACTAGAACCTGGACAGCCTACACAGATACGCAGTATTTT.

Only a few counts were recorded for this clonotype. The chain has TRBV21-1 and TRBJ2-1; TRBD2, the table's D call, was not compared with the DNA. TRBV21-1 is a recognized pseudogene. The CDR3 has 15 amino acids. CDR3 loop: CASSLSGYPYNEQFF. The DNA of the CDR3 is TGTGCCAGCAGCCTTAGCGGCTATCCCTACAATGAGCAGTTCTTC.

CDR3 nucleotides: TGCGCCAGCAGCTTGGACAGCGGCAATCAGCCCCAGCATTTT. This sequence encodes CASSLDSGNQPQHF. The rearrangement uses TRBV5-1 and TRBJ1-5; D call uncertain. V gave up 0 bases and J gave up 2 bases, with 6 bases separating them. CDR3 length: 14 residues. The germline V gene has CDR1 SGHRS and CDR2 YFSETQ.